This entry lists 19 T cell receptor beta chains sequenced from one sample in a study of cytomegalovirus exposure and HLA in healthy donors. With 60 Vbeta and 13 Jbeta primers, the PCR was carried out. Clones were read by immunoSEQ multiplex PCR, and TCRdb kept only the in-frame ones, dropping some. Of around 280,000 clones detected, about 87% appear once; the ten largest clones hold around 2.1%. What was sequenced was PBMCs. The receptors originated from a woman under 30 in good health and CMV-seronegative.

The chain employs TRBV9 and TRBJ2-7; the D gene is possibly TRBD1 (5 bases). This CDR3 contains 15 residues. Germline values: CDR1 SGDLS, CDR2 YYNGEE. The V and J ends lost 4 bases and 0 bases respectively, with 14 bases between them. The CDR3 region has the DNA TGTGCCAGCAGCCTCCACTCGACAGACTCCTACGAGCAGTACTTC. Amino acids: CASSLHSTDSYEQYF.

The chain combines TRBV4-1 with TRBJ2-7, with 9 bases matching TRBD2. J gave up 1 base and V 1 base, and 5 bases lay outside the gene matches. Per germline, CDR1 MGHRA and CDR2 YSYEKL. The CDR3 contains 16 residues. The CDR3 DNA follows: TGCGCCAGCAGCCAAGCCCCAGCGGGGGGATCCTACGAGCAGTACTTC. It codes for CASSQAPAGGSYEQYF.

The chain recombines TRBV7-3 with TRBJ2-1; TRBD2 aligns across 11 bases. J gave up 7 bases and V 4 bases, and 6 bases lay outside the gene matches. Germline CDR1 is SGHTA and CDR2 is FQGTGA. The CDR3 sequence is 15 residues long. The CDR3 region has the DNA TGTGCCAGCAGCTCTTTAGCGGGAGGGGAAAATGAGCAGTTCTTC. Its protein is CASSSLAGGENEQFF.

This chain connects TRBV29-1 to TRBJ1-1, with TRBD1 matching 7 bases. Losses at the gene ends were 1 base for V and 0 bases for J; bases not matched to a gene: 8. Germline assignment: CDR1 SQVTM and CDR2 ANQGSEA. This CDR3 has 16 residues. CDR3 sequence reads: CSVEGFGTALNTEAFF. The CDR3 DNA reads TGCAGCGTTGAAGGGTTTGGGACAGCATTGAACACTGAAGCTTTCTTT.

Comment on this clone: Other nucleotide sequences from this sample produce the same CDR3. V gene TRBV30 combines with J gene TRBJ2-7, with D perhaps matching TRBD1 (6 bases). The CDR3 sequence is 14 residues long. Between the trimmed V and J ends, which lost 0 bases and 1 base, there was a span of 10 bases. Germline CDR1 and CDR2: GTSNPN and SVGIG (reference sequence). The CDR3 DNA is TGTGCCTGGAGTGTTGGGGGCCTGTCCTACGAGCAGTACTTC. Translation gives CAWSVGGLSYEQYF. The whole variable domain, remainder taken from reference TRBV30 and TRBJ2-7, is SQTIHQWPATLVQPVGSPLSLECTVEGTSNPNLYWYRQAAGRGLQLLFYSVGIGQISSEVPQNLSASRPQDRQFILSSKKLLLSDSGFYLCAWSVGGLSYEQYFGPGTRLTVT.

This clone showed up just a few times. This chain links TRBV2 with TRBJ2-5; D possibly corresponds to TRBD1 (5 bases). Trimming removed 7 bases at V and 0 bases at J, with 12 bases between. Germline CDR1 and CDR2: SNHLY and FYNNEI. The CDR3 has 14 amino acids. CDR3: CASIPGSYQETQYF. CDR3 coding DNA: TGTGCCAGCATTCCAGGGTCCTACCAAGAGACCCAGTACTTC.

The chain employs TRBV5-6 and TRBJ2-1; 9 bases match TRBD2. The V gene's germline CDR1 is SGHDT and CDR2 YYEEEE. The CDR3 is 15 residues long. The V segment lost 4 bases and the J segment 3 bases; nucleotides outside the gene matches: 5. CDR3 amino acids: CASSLGAGGYNEQFF. The CDR3 DNA sequence: TGTGCCAGCAGCCTGGGAGCGGGGGGCTACAATGAGCAGTTCTTC.

The genes are TRBV5-1 and TRBJ2-1; the match to TRBD2 covers 10 bases. The CDR3 runs 17 residues. Germline V gene lookup returns CDR1 SGHRS and CDR2 YFSETQ. V trimming: 1 base; J trimming: 4 bases; junction bases outside the gene matches: 8. Here the CDR3 DNA reads TGCGCCAGCAGCTTGCCTGATAGACTAGCGGGTTACAATGAGCAGTTCTTC. This translates into CASSLPDRLAGYNEQFF. Complete variable domain (other parts from reference TRBV5-1 and TRBJ2-1): KAGVTQTPRYLIKTRGQQVTLSCSPISGHRSVSWYQQTPGQGLQFLFEYFSETQRNKGNFPGRFSGRQFSNSRSEMNVSTLELGDSALYLCASSLPDRLAGYNEQFFGPGTRLTVL.

J is TRBJ1-3 and V is TRBV13; 8 bases align to TRBD1. CDR3 size: 16 residues. The V segment lost 2 bases and the J segment 0 bases; nucleotides outside the gene matches: 3. Germline loops: CDR1 PRHDT, CDR2 FYEKMQ (reference sequence). CDR3 DNA sequence: TGTGCCAGCAGCTTAATTACAGGGGGCTCTGGAAACACCATATATTTT. Amino acids: CASSLITGGSGNTIYF.

The chain's CDR3 is CASGRGAGSPQETQYF. The CDR3 DNA is TGTGCCAGCGGCCGGGGGGCAGGGTCTCCCCAAGAGACCCAGTACTTC. The chain joins TRBV28 to TRBJ2-5; D perhaps matches TRBD2 (7 bases). The CDR3 covers 16 residues. V lost 8 bases and J 1 base, leaving 20 bases between the germline ends. From germline, CDR1 is MDHEN and CDR2 SYDVKM.

This chain joins TRBV5-1 and TRBJ1-2; possibly TRBD1 for D (6 bases). CDR1 and CDR2 (germline): SGHRS, YFSETQ. This CDR3 has 14 residues. Trimming cost V 0 bases and J 5 bases, with 11 bases left between them. CDR3 region: CASSLGTQGYGYTF. As DNA, the CDR3 is TGCGCCAGCAGCTTGGGAACACAGGGATATGGCTACACCTTC.

The V and J genes are TRBV7-6 and TRBJ2-7; TRBD2 matches 11 bases. The CDR3 has 15 residues. In germline, CDR1 is SGHVS, CDR2 FNYEAQ. V was pared by 3 bases and J by 1 base, with 2 bases of the junction left unmatched. The CDR3: CASSFSGGESYEQYF. The CDR3 DNA reads TGTGCCAGCAGCTTTAGCGGGGGGGAATCCTACGAGCAGTACTTC.

Comment on this clone: The same CDR3 also results from other DNA sequences found in this sample. V and J are TRBV18 and TRBJ2-3, with 15 bases lining up with TRBD2. CDR1 is KGHSH, CDR2 LQKENI, per germline. The length of the CDR3 is 17 residues. Trimming removed 3 bases from V and 4 bases from J; junction bases left unmatched: 5. The CDR3 spells CASSPGLAGGPADTQYF. The CDR3 DNA reads as TGTGCCAGCTCACCGGGACTAGCGGGGGGCCCGGCAGATACGCAGTATTTT.

For the CDR3, the DNA is TGCAGTGCGAGGAGCACAGATACGCAGTATTTT. Amino acid sequence: CSARSTDTQYF. This chain joins TRBV20-1 and TRBJ2-3, with D unclear. This CDR3 contains 11 residues. V lost 6 bases and J lost 0, with 4 bases in between. Germline CDR1 DFQATT, CDR2 SNEGSKA (reference sequence).

The rearrangement joins TRBV2 to TRBJ1-2; D not certain. Germline assignment: CDR1 SNHLY and CDR2 FYNNEI. Trimming shortened V by 2 bases and J by 8 bases, and 18 bases separated the two germline ends. The CDR3 length is 15 residues. The CDR3 DNA reads as TGTGCCAGCAGTGAATATCAGGCCCTGAACCGGGGCTACACCTTC. Amino acid sequence: CASSEYQALNRGYTF.

The J gene is TRBJ1-6, the V gene TRBV5-1; D remains unclear. V was clipped by 4 bases and J by 4 bases, with 12 bases between them. The CDR3 runs to 15 residues. Per germline, CDR1 SGHRS and CDR2 YFSETQ. The DNA for the CDR3 is TGCGCCAGCAGCCCGGAGGCGACTTATAATTCACCCCTCCACTTT. Translated: CASSPEATYNSPLHF. Complete variable domain (other parts from reference TRBV5-1 and TRBJ1-6): KAGVTQTPRYLIKTRGQQVTLSCSPISGHRSVSWYQQTPGQGLQFLFEYFSETQRNKGNFPGRFSGRQFSNSRSEMNVSTLELGDSALYLCASSPEATYNSPLHFGNGTRLTVT.

This rearrangement joins TRBV5-1 to TRBJ1-5; TRBD1 matches 11 bases. After removal of 3 bases from V and 5 bases from J, the junction contained 1 base not matched to a gene. This CDR3 is 14 amino acids long. Germline V lookup: CDR1 SGHRS, CDR2 YFSETQ. CDR3 nucleotide sequence: TGCGCCAGCAGCTCGGGACAGGGGGATCAGCCCCAGCATTTT. Translation: CASSSGQGDQPQHF.

V and J are TRBV13 and TRBJ1-1; 9 bases line up with TRBD1. The CDR3 extends over 17 amino acids. V shed 2 bases and J 7 bases; nucleotides not matched to a gene: 14. The germline gives CDR1 PRHDT, CDR2 FYEKMQ (reference sequence). CDR3 sequence: CASSLKMGGQGFSEAFF. As DNA, the CDR3 is TGTGCCAGCAGCTTAAAAATGGGGGGACAGGGCTTTAGTGAAGCTTTCTTT. Together with reference TRBV13 and TRBJ1-1, the CDR3 gives the full variable domain: AAGVIQSPRHLIKEKRETATLKCYPIPRHDTVYWYQQGPGQDPQFLISFYEKMQSDKGSIPDRFSAQQFSDYHSELNMSSLELGDSALYFCASSLKMGGQGFSEAFFGQGTRLTVV.

This clone was recorded once. The gene calls are TRBV4-1 and TRBJ2-7; TRBD2 agrees at 7 bases. The CDR3 totals 12 residues. V shed 1 base, J shed 6 bases, and the junction held 0 bases outside the gene matches. Germline V gives CDR1 MGHRA, CDR2 YSYEKL. CDR3 amino acids: CASSQGGGEQYF. DNA for the CDR3: TGCGCCAGCAGCCAAGGGGGGGGCGAGCAGTACTTC.